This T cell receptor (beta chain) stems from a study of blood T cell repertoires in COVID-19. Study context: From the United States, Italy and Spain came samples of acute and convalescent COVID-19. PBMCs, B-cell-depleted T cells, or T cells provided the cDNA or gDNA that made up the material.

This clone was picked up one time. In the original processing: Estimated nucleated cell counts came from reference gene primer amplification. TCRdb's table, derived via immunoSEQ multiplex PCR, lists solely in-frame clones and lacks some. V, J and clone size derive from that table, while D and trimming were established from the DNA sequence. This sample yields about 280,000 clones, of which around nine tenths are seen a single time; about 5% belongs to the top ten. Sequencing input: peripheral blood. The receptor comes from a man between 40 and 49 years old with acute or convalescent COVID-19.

In DNA, the CDR3 is TGTGCCAGCAGCCGGACAGGAAACTATGGCTACACCTTC. As protein: CASSRTGNYGYTF. J is TRBJ1-2 and V is TRBV9; 7 nucleotides align to TRBD1. Looked up from germline, CDR1 is SGDLS and CDR2 is YYNGEE. The V gene end was trimmed by 4 bases and the J gene end by 2 bases; junction bases not matched to a gene: 2. This CDR3 comprises 13 residues.